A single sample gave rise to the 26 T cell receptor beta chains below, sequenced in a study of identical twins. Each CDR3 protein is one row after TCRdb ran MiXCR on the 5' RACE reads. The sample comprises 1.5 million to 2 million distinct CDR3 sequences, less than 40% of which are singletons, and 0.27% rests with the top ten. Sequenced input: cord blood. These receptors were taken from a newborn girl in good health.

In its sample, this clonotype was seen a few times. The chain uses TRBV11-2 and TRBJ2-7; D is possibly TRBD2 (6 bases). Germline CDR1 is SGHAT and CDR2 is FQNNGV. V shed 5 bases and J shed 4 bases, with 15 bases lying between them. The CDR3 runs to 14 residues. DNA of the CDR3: TGTGCCAGCAGCCCAGGACTAAGTCTTTACGAGCAGTACTTC. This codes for CASSPGLSLYEQYF.

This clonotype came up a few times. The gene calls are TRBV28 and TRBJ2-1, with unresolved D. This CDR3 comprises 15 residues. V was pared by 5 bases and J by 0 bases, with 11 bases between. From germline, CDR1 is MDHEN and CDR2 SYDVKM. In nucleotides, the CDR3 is TGTGCCAGCAGTCCTCACTACCGCTCCTACAATGAGCAGTTCTTC. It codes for CASSPHYRSYNEQFF.

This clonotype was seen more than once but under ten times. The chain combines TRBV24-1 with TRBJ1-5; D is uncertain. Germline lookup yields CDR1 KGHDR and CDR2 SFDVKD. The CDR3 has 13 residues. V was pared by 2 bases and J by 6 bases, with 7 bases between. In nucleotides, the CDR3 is TGTGCCACCAGTGATTCAGGCTTTCAGCCCCAGCATTTT. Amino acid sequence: CATSDSGFQPQHF.

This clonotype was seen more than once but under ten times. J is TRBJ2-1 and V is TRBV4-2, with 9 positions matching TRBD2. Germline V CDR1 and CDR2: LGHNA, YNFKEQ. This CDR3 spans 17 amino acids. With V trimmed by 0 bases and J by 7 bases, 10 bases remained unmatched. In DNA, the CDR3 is TGTGCCAGCAGCCAAGAGGTACGCGGGGGGGCTTGGAATGAGCAGTTCTTC. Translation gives CASSQEVRGGAWNEQFF.

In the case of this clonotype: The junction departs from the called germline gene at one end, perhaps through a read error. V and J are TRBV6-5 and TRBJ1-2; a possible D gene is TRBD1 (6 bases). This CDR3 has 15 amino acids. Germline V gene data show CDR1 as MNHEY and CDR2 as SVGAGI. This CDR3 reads CASSYSAGVRNGYTF. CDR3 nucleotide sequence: TGTGCCAGCAGTTACTCTGCAGGGGTCCGGAATGGCTATACCTTC.

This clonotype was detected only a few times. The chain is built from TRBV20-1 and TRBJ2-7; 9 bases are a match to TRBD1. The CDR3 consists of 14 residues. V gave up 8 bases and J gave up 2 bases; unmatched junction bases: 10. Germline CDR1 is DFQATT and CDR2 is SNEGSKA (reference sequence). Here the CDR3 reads CSSTLGTGTYEQYF. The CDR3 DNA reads TGCAGTTCCACCCTAGGGACAGGGACCTACGAGCAGTACTTC.

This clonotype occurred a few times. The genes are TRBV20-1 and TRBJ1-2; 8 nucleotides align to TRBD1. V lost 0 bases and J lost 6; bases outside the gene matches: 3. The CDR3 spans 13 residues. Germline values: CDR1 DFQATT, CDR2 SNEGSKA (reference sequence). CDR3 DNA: TGCAGTGCTAGAGATGGACAGGGCCATGGCTACACCTTC. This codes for CSARDGQGHGYTF.

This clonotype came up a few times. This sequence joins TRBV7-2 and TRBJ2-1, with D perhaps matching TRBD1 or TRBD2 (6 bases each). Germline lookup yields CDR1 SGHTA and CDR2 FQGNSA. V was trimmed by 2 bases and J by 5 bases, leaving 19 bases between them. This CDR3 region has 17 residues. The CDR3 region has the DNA TGTGCCAGCAGCTTACCCGCCGGAGGGGGACTTAACAATGAGCAGTTCTTC. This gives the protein CASSLPAGGGLNNEQFF.

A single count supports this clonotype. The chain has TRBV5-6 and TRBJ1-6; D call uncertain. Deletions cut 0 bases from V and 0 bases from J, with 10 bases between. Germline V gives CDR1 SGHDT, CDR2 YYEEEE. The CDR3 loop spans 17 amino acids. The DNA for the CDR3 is TGTGCCAGCAGCTTGGCAGCGGCGAGCTCCTATAATTCACCCCTCCACTTT. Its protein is CASSLAAASSYNSPLHF.

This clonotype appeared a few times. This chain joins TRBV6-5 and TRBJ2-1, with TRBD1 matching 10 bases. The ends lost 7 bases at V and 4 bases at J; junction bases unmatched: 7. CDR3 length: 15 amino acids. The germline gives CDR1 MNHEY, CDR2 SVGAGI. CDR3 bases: TGTGCCAGCACCCTAGGGGGACAGGGGTACAATGAGCAGTTCTTC. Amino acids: CASTLGGQGYNEQFF.

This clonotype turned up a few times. The chain's CDR3 is CASSYSQGLAEAFF. As DNA, the CDR3 is TGTGCCAGCAGTTACTCACAGGGGCTTGCTGAAGCTTTCTTT. V gene TRBV6-6 combines with J gene TRBJ1-1; the match to TRBD1 covers 7 bases. The CDR3 is made up of 14 amino acids. Germline CDR1 reads MNHNY; CDR2 reads SVGAGI (reference sequence). Trimming removed 0 bases from V and 6 bases from J; junction bases left unmatched: 4.

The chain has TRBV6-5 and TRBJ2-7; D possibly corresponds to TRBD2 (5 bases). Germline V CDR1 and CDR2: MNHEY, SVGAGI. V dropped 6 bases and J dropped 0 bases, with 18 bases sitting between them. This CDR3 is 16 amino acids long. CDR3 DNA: TGTGCCAGCAGGCCCGGGAAAGCGACGAGCTCCTACGAGCAGTACTTC. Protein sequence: CASRPGKATSSYEQYF.

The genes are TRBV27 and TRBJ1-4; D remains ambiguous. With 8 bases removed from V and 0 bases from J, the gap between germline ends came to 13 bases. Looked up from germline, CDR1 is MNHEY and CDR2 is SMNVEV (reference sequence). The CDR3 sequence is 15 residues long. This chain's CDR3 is CASGPTGTTNEKLFF. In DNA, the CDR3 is TGTGCCAGCGGGCCAACCGGGACAACTAATGAAAAACTGTTTTTT. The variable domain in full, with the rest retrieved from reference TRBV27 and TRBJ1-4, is EAQVTQNPRYLITVTGKKLTVTCSQNMNHEYMSWYRQDPGLGLRQIYYSMNVEVTDKGDVPEGYKVSRKEKRNFPLILESPSPNQTSLYFCASGPTGTTNEKLFFGSGTQLSVL.

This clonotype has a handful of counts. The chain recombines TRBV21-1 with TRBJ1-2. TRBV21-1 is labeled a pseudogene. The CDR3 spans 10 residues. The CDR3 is CAIGVYGYTF. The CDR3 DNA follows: TGTGCCATAGGTGTCTATGGCTACACCTTC.

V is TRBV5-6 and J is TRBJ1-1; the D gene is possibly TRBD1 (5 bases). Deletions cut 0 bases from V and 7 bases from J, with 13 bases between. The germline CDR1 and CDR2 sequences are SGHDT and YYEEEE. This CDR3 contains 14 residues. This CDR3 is CASSLDRRTVEAFF. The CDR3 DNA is TGTGCCAGCAGCTTGGACAGGAGAACGGTTGAAGCTTTCTTT.

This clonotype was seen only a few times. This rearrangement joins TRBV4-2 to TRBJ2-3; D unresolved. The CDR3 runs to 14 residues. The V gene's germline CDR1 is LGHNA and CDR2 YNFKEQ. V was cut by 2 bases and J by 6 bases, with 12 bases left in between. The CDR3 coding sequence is TGTGCCAGCAGCCAATCCCACCGCTCCGATACGCAGTATTTT. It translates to CASSQSHRSDTQYF.

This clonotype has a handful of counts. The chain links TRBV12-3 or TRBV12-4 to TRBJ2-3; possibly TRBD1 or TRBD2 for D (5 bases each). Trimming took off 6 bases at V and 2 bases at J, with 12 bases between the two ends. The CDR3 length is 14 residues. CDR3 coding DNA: TGTGCCAGCAGACTCCGGGACCCCACAGATACGCAGTATTTT. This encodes CASRLRDPTDTQYF.

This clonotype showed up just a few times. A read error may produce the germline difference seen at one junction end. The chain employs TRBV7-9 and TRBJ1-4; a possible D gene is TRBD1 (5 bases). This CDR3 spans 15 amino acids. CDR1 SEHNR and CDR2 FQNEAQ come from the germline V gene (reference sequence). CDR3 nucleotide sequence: TGTGCCGGCAGCTCCACCGGGACGGTTAATGAAAAACTGTTTTTT. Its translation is CAGSSTGTVNEKLFF.

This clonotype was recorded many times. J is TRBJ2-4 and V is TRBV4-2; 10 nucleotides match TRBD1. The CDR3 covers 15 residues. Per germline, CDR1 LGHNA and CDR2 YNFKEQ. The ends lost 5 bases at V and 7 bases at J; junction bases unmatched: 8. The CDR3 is CASSARGQGVNIQYF. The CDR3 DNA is TGTGCCAGCAGCGCCCGCGGACAGGGGGTTAACATTCAGTACTTC.

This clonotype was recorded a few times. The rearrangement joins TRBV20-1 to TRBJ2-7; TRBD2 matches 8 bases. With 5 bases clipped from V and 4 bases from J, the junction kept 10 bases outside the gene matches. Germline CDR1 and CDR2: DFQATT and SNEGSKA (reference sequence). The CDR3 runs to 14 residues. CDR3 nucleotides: TGCAGTGCTTCCAAGCGGGAGAAGGGATACGAGCAGTACTTC. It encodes CSASKREKGYEQYF.

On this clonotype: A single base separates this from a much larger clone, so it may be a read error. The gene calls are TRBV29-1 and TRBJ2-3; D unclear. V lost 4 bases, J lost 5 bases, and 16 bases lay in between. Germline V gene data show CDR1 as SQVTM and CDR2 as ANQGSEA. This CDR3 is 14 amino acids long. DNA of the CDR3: TGCAGCGTTGTCTTTCCAAAACCTGGAGATACGCAGTATTTT. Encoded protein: CSVVFPKPGDTQYF.

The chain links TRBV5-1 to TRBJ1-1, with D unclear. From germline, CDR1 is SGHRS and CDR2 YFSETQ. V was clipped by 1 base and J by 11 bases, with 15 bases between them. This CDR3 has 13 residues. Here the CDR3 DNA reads TGCGCCAGCAGCTTGAGTTCCGGAATGCTGGCTTTCTTT. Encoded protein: CASSLSSGMLAFF. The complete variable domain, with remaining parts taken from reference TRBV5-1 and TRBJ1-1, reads KAGVTQTPRYLIKTRGQQVTLSCSPISGHRSVSWYQQTPGQGLQFLFEYFSETQRNKGNFPGRFSGRQFSNSRSEMNVSTLELGDSALYLCASSLSSGMLAFFGQGTRLTVV.

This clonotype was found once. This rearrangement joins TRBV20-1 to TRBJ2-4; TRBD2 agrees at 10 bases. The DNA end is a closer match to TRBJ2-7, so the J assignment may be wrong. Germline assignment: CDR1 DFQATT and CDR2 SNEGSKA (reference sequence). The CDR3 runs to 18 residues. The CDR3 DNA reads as TGCAGTGCTAGAGAGCTTAGCGGGGGGCTCCTAACTACCTACGAGCAGTACTTC. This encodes CSARELSGGLLTTYEQYF.

CDR3 bases: TGCGCCAGCAGCTTGGATGGCGGGGTAGGGCAGCCCCAGCATTTT. Translation: CASSLDGGVGQPQHF. The chain couples TRBV5-1 to TRBJ1-5; D gene ambiguous. V shed 0 bases and J shed 7 bases, with 14 bases lying between them. The germline CDR1 and CDR2 sequences are SGHRS and YFSETQ. The CDR3 spans 15 residues.

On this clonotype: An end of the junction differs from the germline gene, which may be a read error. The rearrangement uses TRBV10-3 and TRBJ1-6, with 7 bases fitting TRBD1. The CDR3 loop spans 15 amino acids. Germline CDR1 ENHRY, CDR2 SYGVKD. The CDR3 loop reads CAIRGDRPYNSPPHF. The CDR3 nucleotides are TGTGCCATCAGGGGGGACAGACCATATAATTCACCCCCCCACTTT.

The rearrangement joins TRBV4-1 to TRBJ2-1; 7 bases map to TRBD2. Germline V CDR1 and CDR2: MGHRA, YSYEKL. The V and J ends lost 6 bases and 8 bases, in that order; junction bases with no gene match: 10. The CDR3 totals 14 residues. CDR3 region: CASSYFGRLDEQFF. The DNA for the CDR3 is TGCGCCAGCAGTTATTTCGGGAGGCTGGATGAGCAGTTCTTC.